This is a list of T cell receptor beta chains from one sample in a study of blood T cell repertoires in COVID-19. Generated by immunoSEQ multiplex PCR, the TCRdb table keeps only in-frame clones and is missing some. The data contain about 200,000 clones, 85% to 90% of them singletons. The sample was peripheral blood. These receptors were collected from a man in his late teens or twenties with active or convalescent COVID-19. The CDR3 runs from the conserved cysteine through the conserved F or W. The D gene is left open where the match is weak. Clone size is given for some rows only: seen once, a few or many times, or a class if the clone is expanded.

J gene | V gene | D gene | clone size | CDR3 protein | CDR3 DNA
TRBJ1-5 | TRBV6-4 | TRBD1 | - | CASNPGQGARGQPQHF | TGTGCCAGCAATCCGGGACAGGGGGCGCGCGGGCAGCCCCAGCATTTT
TRBJ1-2 | TRBV3-1/TRBV3-2 | TRBD1 | once | CASSQKQGAYGYTF | TGTGCCAGCAGCCAAAAGCAGGGGGCCTATGGCTACACCTTC
TRBJ2-5 | TRBV15 | TRBD1 | - | CATGGQETQYF | TGTGCCACCGGGGGACAGGAGACCCAGTACTTC
TRBJ1-2 | TRBV2 | TRBD1 | - | CASSERTGNYGYTF | TGTGCCAGCAGTGAAAGGACAGGGAACTATGGCTACACCTTC
TRBJ1-2 | TRBV5-6 | TRBD1 | - | CASSPTLGQGVSGYTF | TGTGCCAGCAGTCCAACCCTCGGACAGGGGGTGAGTGGCTACACCTTC
TRBJ2-2 | TRBV12-5 | - | - | CASGLAGPGNTGELFF | TGTGCTAGTGGGCTCGCGGGGCCGGGGAACACCGGGGAGCTGTTTTTT
TRBJ1-4 | TRBV6-2/TRBV6-3 | - | - | CASSLNREKLFF | TGTGCCAGCAGTTTAAACAGAGAAAAACTGTTTTTT
TRBJ1-1 | TRBV7-2 | - | - | CASSLGQVGGLNTEAFF | TGTGCCAGCAGCTTAGGGCAGGTGGGAGGGCTAAACACTGAAGCTTTCTTT
TRBJ2-7 | TRBV5-1 | TRBD1 | - | CASSPGQGAYEQYF | TGCGCCAGCAGCCCAGGACAGGGAGCCTACGAGCAGTACTTC
TRBJ1-2 | TRBV30 | TRBD1 | - | CAWSVVEWDRGNYGYTF | TGTGCCTGGAGTGTAGTAGAGTGGGACAGGGGGAACTATGGCTACACCTTC
TRBJ2-3 | TRBV7-3 | TRBD2 | - | CASSLGLAGPRTDTQYF | TGTGCCAGCAGCTTGGGACTAGCGGGGCCCCGCACAGATACGCAGTATTTT
TRBJ1-1 | TRBV11-2 | - | - | CASSVPGQPNTEAFF | TGTGCCAGCAGCGTACCGGGACAACCGAACACTGAAGCTTTCTTT
TRBJ1-6 | TRBV3-1/TRBV3-2 | TRBD1 | - | CASSQAGRTGFESPLHF | TGTGCCAGCAGCCAAGCGGGGAGGACAGGGTTCGAATCACCCCTCCACTTT